This TCR beta chain stems from a study of T cells in Graves' hyperthyroidism and ophthalmopathy. Study-level information: Peripheral blood was obtained at initial diagnosis, preceding any treatment. Whole-study findings and limits: Ophthalmopathy was separated from stable hyperthyroidism by a 13 V-J model.

Regions amplified from RNA transcripts were the TCR beta CDR3 regions. With the HTBI primer set, the TCR CDR3 went through a first round of RT-PCR. MiXCR was run by TCRdb on the multiplex PCR reads, yielding one entry per CDR3 protein. The sample yields 500,000 to 550,000 distinct CDR3 sequences, roughly 20% seen once. This clonotype was detected a few times. Its antigen is as yet unknown. The CDR3 is 13 amino acids. Germline values: CDR1 SGHDT, CDR2 YYEEEE. Trimming took off 3 bases at V and 6 bases at J, with 12 bases between the two ends. Exclusion criteria comprised uncontrolled infection, other autoimmune disease, pregnancy or lactation.

Sequencing was carried out using blood. This clonotype was obtained from a man aged 18 to 30 with Graves' hyperthyroidism. The V call is TRBV5-6, the J call TRBJ1-1; perhaps TRBD1 as D (6 bases). The CDR3 DNA follows: TGTGCCAGCAGCTCAACAGGGCCCCCTGAAGCTTTCTTT. This sequence encodes CASSSTGPPEAFF.